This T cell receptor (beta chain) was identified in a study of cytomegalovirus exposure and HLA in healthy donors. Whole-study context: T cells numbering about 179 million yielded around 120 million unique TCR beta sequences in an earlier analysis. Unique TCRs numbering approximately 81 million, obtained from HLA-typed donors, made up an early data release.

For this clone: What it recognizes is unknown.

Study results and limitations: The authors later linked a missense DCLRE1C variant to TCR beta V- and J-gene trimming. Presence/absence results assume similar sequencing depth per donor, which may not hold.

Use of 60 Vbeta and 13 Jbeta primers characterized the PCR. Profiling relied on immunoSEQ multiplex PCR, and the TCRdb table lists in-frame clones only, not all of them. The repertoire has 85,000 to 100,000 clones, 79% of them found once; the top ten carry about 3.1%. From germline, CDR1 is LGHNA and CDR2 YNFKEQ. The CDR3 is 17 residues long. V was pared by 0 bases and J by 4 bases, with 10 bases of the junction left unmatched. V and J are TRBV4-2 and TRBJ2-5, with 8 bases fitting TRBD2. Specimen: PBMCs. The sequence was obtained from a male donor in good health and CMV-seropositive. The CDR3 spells CASSQDSDGGAVETQYF. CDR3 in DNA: TGTGCCAGCAGCCAAGATTCGGACGGGGGGGCCGTAGAGACCCAGTACTTC.